This paragraph covers one T cell receptor beta chain sequence. The CDR3 length is 12 residues. Germline CDR1 reads MNHGY; CDR2 reads SVAAGI. V gave up 2 bases and J gave up 6 bases, with 8 bases separating them. Researchers ran the PCR with 60 Vbeta and 13 Jbeta primers. TCRdb's copy holds only in-frame clones and misses some; the assay was immunoSEQ multiplex PCR. The repertoire holds roughly 180,000 clones, with approximately 84% as singletons. The data originate from a study of cytomegalovirus exposure and HLA in healthy donors. This sequence joins TRBV6-9 and TRBJ2-7, with TRBD2 as a possible D gene (6 bases). The clonotype was recovered from a man aged 30-40 years in good health and CMV-seronegative. The sequencing sample was made of PBMCs. As DNA, the CDR3 is TGTGCCAGCAGTTATAAGGGACTCGAGCAGTACTTC. Translated, it gives CASSYKGLEQYF.